These T cell receptor beta chains were read from a single sample in a study of tumor-infiltrating lymphocytes in primary liver carcinoma. Each CDR3 protein is one row after TCRdb ran MiXCR on the multiplex PCR reads. The sample includes about 180,000 distinct CDR3 sequences, 60% seen only once; the top ten take roughly 76%. Material: peripheral blood. The receptor source for this set is a man in his forties with primary liver carcinoma and hepatitis B virus infection. The CDR3 runs from the conserved cysteine through the conserved F or W. Fields, in order: J gene, clone size, D gene, V gene, CDR3 length, CDR3 DNA, CDR3 protein. The D gene is left open where the match is weak. Expanded clones get a size class; other rows say once, few or many, or leave the size out.

TRBJ2-7,NA,TRBD2,TRBV6-1,16,TGTGCCAGCAGTGACCCCAGACTAGCGGGTGGCTACGAGCAGTACTTC,CASSDPRLAGGYEQYF
TRBJ2-1,NA,TRBD2,TRBV4-2,16,TGTGCTGGCAGCGTAACCGGGACTAGCGGGGACAATGAGCAGTTCTTC,CAGSVTGTSGDNEQFF
TRBJ2-1,NA,NA,TRBV5-5,16,TGTGCCAGCAGAGTGTCCGGGATAGGGCTCATCGATGAGCAGTTCTTC,CASRVSGIGLIDEQFF
TRBJ2-3,NA,TRBD2,TRBV11-2,14,TGTGCCAGCAGCTTAGGCGGGAGTAGAGACACGCAGTGTTTT,CASSLGGSRDTQCF
TRBJ1-6,few,TRBD1,TRBV6-1,14,TGTGCCAGCAGTGAGGTGACAGGGTTGTCACCCCTCCACTTT,CASSEVTGLSPLHF
TRBJ2-5,NA,TRBD1,TRBV6-5,16,TGTGCCAGCAGTTTACTCCGGGACAGGGGGATGGAGACCCAGTACTTC,CASSLLRDRGMETQYF
TRBJ2-7,NA,TRBD2,TRBV12-3/TRBV12-4,14,TGTGCCAGCTGTTTAGCGGGCGCGGGATACAAGCAGTACTTC,CASCLAGAGYKQYF
TRBJ2-2,NA,NA,TRBV6-6,12,TGTGCCAGTACAGGGTTAACCGGGGAGCTGTTTTTT,CASTGLTGELFF
TRBJ1-2,NA,TRBD1,TRBV9,14,TGTGCCAGCAACCCAGGGGGCGAGAACTATGGCTACATCTTC,CASNPGGENYGYIF
TRBJ2-1,NA,NA,TRBV12-5,15,TGTGCTAGTGGCCCCGGACAGAGCAAAGGCAATGAGCAGTTCTTC,CASGPGQSKGNEQFF
TRBJ2-5,NA,NA,TRBV29-1,12,TGCACCGTTGGGGACATCCAAGAGACCCAGTACTTC,CTVGDIQETQYF
TRBJ2-7,NA,TRBD2,TRBV10-3,13,TGTGCCATGCGGACTAGCGGGGGTTACGAGCAGTACTTC,CAMRTSGGYEQYF
TRBJ2-7,NA,TRBD1,TRBV28,14,TGTGCCAGCAGTTTTGGGGACAGACCCTACGAGCAGTACTTC,CASSFGDRPYEQYF
TRBJ2-7,few,NA,TRBV7-9,12,TGTGCCAGCAGCCTTCTTGGAGACGAGCAGTACTTC,CASSLLGDEQYF
TRBJ2-2,many,NA,TRBV11-2,15,TGTGCCAGCAGCTTATTGGGGGCGGGGACCGGGGAGCTGTTTTTT,CASSLLGAGTGELFF
TRBJ2-3,once,NA,TRBV7-9,13,TGTGCCGTAGAACGGGTCCACGGAGATACGCAGTATTTT,CAVERVHGDTQYF
TRBJ1-1,NA,NA,TRBV7-8,14,TGTGCCAGCACCCGGGACTTCATGAACACTGAAGCTATCTTT,CASTRDFMNTEAIF
TRBJ2-1,many,NA,TRBV29-1,14,TGCAGCCTCCTGAGCGGTTTCCGCTACAATGAGCAGTTCTTC,CSLLSGFRYNEQFF
TRBJ1-2,few,NA,TRBV4-2,15,TGTGCCAGCAGCCAAGAAAGGCAGTATAAGGAGGGCTACACCTTC,CASSQERQYKEGYTF
TRBJ2-2,once,TRBD1,TRBV5-1,16,TGCGCCAGCAGCTTGCAGAGACAGGGAGTATACGGGGAGCTGTTTTTT,CASSLQRQGVYGELFF
TRBJ2-3,NA,NA,TRBV4-1,14,TGCGCCAGCAGCCAAAGCTGGGGCACAGATACGCAGTATTTT,CASSQSWGTDTQYF
TRBJ2-1,NA,NA,TRBV7-9,13,TGTGCCAGCAGCTTAGGATTTGGCAATGAGCAGTTCTTC,CASSLGFGNEQFF
TRBJ1-1,once,NA,TRBV11-3,13,TGTGTCAGCAGCTTAGCATGGGAGGCTGAAGCTTTCTTT,CVSSLAWEAEAFF